A selection of T cell receptor beta chains follows, all from one sample in a study of persistence of HIV-infected CD4 T cells. The method was immunoSEQ multiplex PCR; TCRdb's version includes in-frame clones alone and lacks a portion of them. This table holds around 9,900 clones, more than 70% found once. What these receptors recognize is not known. The material was CD4+ T cells sorted from PBMCs after approximately 19-hour stimulation, obtained from a patient who received antiretroviral therapy. The receptors come from an adult woman with HIV who was CMV-seropositive. Both conserved end residues are part of each CDR3. The D gene is left open where the match is weak. The size field is filled for only some rows; it gives once, few, many or a size class.

CDR3 DNA	CDR3 protein	V gene	J gene	D gene	clone size
TGTGCCAGCAGCCAAGATGCGGTGAGGCGGAACACTGAAGCTTTCTTT	CASSQDAVRRNTEAFF	TRBV3-1/TRBV3-2	TRBJ1-1	.	.
TGTGCCAGCAGCTGGAGCGGGAGCAGAACCTACGAGCAGTACTTC	CASSWSGSRTYEQYF	TRBV5-4	TRBJ2-7	TRBD2	few
TGTGCCAGCAGCGTACAGGGGACCTATGGCTACACCTTC	CASSVQGTYGYTF	TRBV16	TRBJ1-2	TRBD1	.
TGTGCCAGCAGCTTACAGGGTACCTTGCCTGAAGCTTTCTTT	CASSLQGTLPEAFF	TRBV7-2	TRBJ1-1	.	.
TGTGCCAGCAGGTCGGACAGGGGAGGGACCTACGAGCAGTACTTC	CASRSDRGGTYEQYF	TRBV5-4	TRBJ2-7	TRBD1	once
TGCGCCAGCAGCTTGGGGCAGGGAGGGGAAAAACTGTTTTTT	CASSLGQGGEKLFF	TRBV5-1	TRBJ1-4	.	.
TGCGCCAGCAGCCCCGAAGGCGGGTTAGATTCACCCCTCCACTTT	CASSPEGGLDSPLHF	TRBV5-1	TRBJ1-6	.	once
TGCGCCAGCAGCCAAGACGGGACAGGGTTTGGGAACGACTATGGCTACACCTTC	CASSQDGTGFGNDYGYTF	TRBV4-1	TRBJ1-2	TRBD1	.
TGTGCCAGCAGTCCGGGGGGCATGATCACTGAAGCTTTCTTT	CASSPGGMITEAFF	TRBV6-5	TRBJ1-1	.	once
TGTGCCAGCAGCTTAGCAGGGACTGTCTACAATGAGCAGTTCTTC	CASSLAGTVYNEQFF	TRBV7-2	TRBJ2-1	.	.
TGTGCCAGTAGTACCTCTCCCCAATTCTCTGGGGCCAACGTCCTGACTTTC	CASSTSPQFSGANVLTF	TRBV19	TRBJ2-6	.	once
TGTGCCAGCAGCGCTCACAGGGGGGGAGAATCACCCCTCCACTTT	CASSAHRGGESPLHF	TRBV3-1/TRBV3-2	TRBJ1-6	TRBD1	medium-sized
TGTGCCTGGAGTCCCATACAGGGGTCCAACACTGAAGCTTTCTTT	CAWSPIQGSNTEAFF	TRBV30	TRBJ1-1	TRBD1	.
TGTGCCAGCAGCTTAGCCTGGGGAACCGGGGAGCTGTTTTTT	CASSLAWGTGELFF	TRBV7-2	TRBJ2-2	.	.
TGCGCCAGCAGCCAAGCAGGGTTCATCAATGAGCAGTTCTTC	CASSQAGFINEQFF	TRBV4-3	TRBJ2-1	.	.
TGCGCCAGCAGCCGCGATACCCAGAGGACAGGGAACACCGGGGAGCTGTTTTTT	CASSRDTQRTGNTGELFF	TRBV4-1	TRBJ2-2	TRBD1	.
TGCGCCAGCAGCCAAGATTACCCTCCCCGTGGGGGGAGGGAAAAACTGTTTTTT	CASSQDYPPRGGREKLFF	TRBV4-1	TRBJ1-4	.	.
TGTGCCAGCTCACCCGTTACAGAAGGTTCACCCCTCCACTTT	CASSPVTEGSPLHF	TRBV18	TRBJ1-6	.	few
TGTGCCAGCAGTCTCAACGAAGCCGGCCGCGGGAGGAATGGCTACACCTTC	CASSLNEAGRGRNGYTF	TRBV28	TRBJ1-2	.	.
TGTGCCAGCAGTTTCGCCAGGGACTATGGCTACACCTTC	CASSFARDYGYTF	TRBV12-3/TRBV12-4	TRBJ1-2	.	.
TGTGCCAGTAGTATATCCCAGGACAGGCATAGCAATCAGCCCCAGCATTTT	CASSISQDRHSNQPQHF	TRBV19	TRBJ1-5	TRBD1	.
TGTGCCACCAGTGATTCGGGTCAGGGGATCAACAATGAGCAGTTCTTC	CATSDSGQGINNEQFF	TRBV24-1	TRBJ2-1	.	.
TGTGCCAGCAGTTACGTGCGGACAAGGGGAACATATGGCTACACCTTC	CASSYVRTRGTYGYTF	TRBV6-5	TRBJ1-2	.	.
TGTGCCAGCTCACCACCGAGGGCGAACACTGAAGCTTTCTTT	CASSPPRANTEAFF	TRBV18	TRBJ1-1	.	.
TGTGCCAGCAGCTTACAGGACAGCCATTCACCCCTCCACTTT	CASSLQDSHSPLHF	TRBV6-1	TRBJ1-6	.	.
TGTGCCAGCAGTTCCCAGCGGCCCTCTAGGGTCAATCAGCCCCAGCATTTT	CASSSQRPSRVNQPQHF	TRBV28	TRBJ1-5	.	.
TGTGCCAGCAGCCCCCCTGGCAGGGGGGACTTATACGAGCAGTACTTC	CASSPPGRGDLYEQYF	TRBV7-2	TRBJ2-7	.	once
TGTGCCAGCAGCCCCCCGGGAGCTGGAAACACCATATATTTT	CASSPPGAGNTIYF	TRBV5-5	TRBJ1-3	.	.
TGTGCCACCAGTGATCACAGGGGCGGAAATGAGCAGTTCTTC	CATSDHRGGNEQFF	TRBV24-1	TRBJ2-1	TRBD1	.
TGTGCCAGCAGTCAAGAGCGGCCTTACGACAAAGTCGGGAACGTCCTGACTTTC	CASSQERPYDKVGNVLTF	TRBV6-9	TRBJ2-6	.	.
TGCAGTGCTAGTCCTCAGAGCTCCTACAATGAGCAGTTCTTC	CSASPQSSYNEQFF	TRBV20-1	TRBJ2-1	.	.
TGTGCCAGTAGTATCGGGGTAGGCCCCTACAATGAGCAGTTCTTC	CASSIGVGPYNEQFF	TRBV19	TRBJ2-1	.	.
TGTGCCAGCAGCCCAGGCGGGGGGGCCGATGGCAAAAACATTCAGTACTTC	CASSPGGGADGKNIQYF	TRBV11-3	TRBJ2-4	TRBD2	.
TGTGCCTCTCTTAATTTCGGGGACCCCCGGGTGTACGAGCAGTACTTC	CASLNFGDPRVYEQYF	TRBV30	TRBJ2-7	.	.
TGCGCCAGCAGTGATAGGGGGATGACGGGAGAGCAGTACTTC	CASSDRGMTGEQYF	TRBV10-1	TRBJ2-7	.	.
TGTGCCAGCGCCCCGGGGATTTGGGCGAGCAATCAGCCCCAGCATTTT	CASAPGIWASNQPQHF	TRBV27	TRBJ1-5	.	.
TGTGCCAGCAGCGTAGGTCTAGCGGGGGTTCAAGAGACCCAGTACTTC	CASSVGLAGVQETQYF	TRBV9	TRBJ2-5	TRBD2	.
TGTGCCAGCAGCTTAGACACTGAAGCTTTCTTT	CASSLDTEAFF	TRBV7-2	TRBJ1-1	.	.
TGTGCCAGCAGCCTGCCCGGGGGAGCGCTCGGTACGCAGTATTTT	CASSLPGGALGTQYF	TRBV7-2	TRBJ2-3	.	.
TGTGCCAGCAGCCAAGGGGGCGCAGGTGGCTCTGGAAACACCATATATTTT	CASSQGGAGGSGNTIYF	TRBV3-1/TRBV3-2	TRBJ1-3	.	.
TGTGCCACCAGTGATTTGCTCTTCCTTAAAGACCCTGGAAACACCATATATTTT	CATSDLLFLKDPGNTIYF	TRBV24-1	TRBJ1-3	.	.
TGTGCCAGCAGTGAAGCGGCCAATACTTTTAGCAATCAGCCCCAGCATTTT	CASSEAANTFSNQPQHF	TRBV6-1	TRBJ1-5	.	.
TGTGCCAGCAGTTATAGACAGGACTACGAGCAGTACTTC	CASSYRQDYEQYF	TRBV6-1	TRBJ2-7	.	.
TGCGCCAGCAGCTTGAAGATCCGCGACGACAGCACCTACGAGCAGTACTTC	CASSLKIRDDSTYEQYF	TRBV5-1	TRBJ2-7	.	.
TGCAGCGTGGACAGGTACACTGAAGCTTTCTTT	CSVDRYTEAFF	TRBV29-1	TRBJ1-1	TRBD1	.
TGTGCCAGCAGGTCCCGGAGTAGCGGGGGCTACAATGAGCAGTTCTTC	CASRSRSSGGYNEQFF	TRBV5-4	TRBJ2-1	TRBD2	.
TGTGCCAGCAGTTTTCAGGGGTCGGGCGGCTACACCTTC	CASSFQGSGGYTF	TRBV12-3/TRBV12-4	TRBJ1-2	.	.
TGCGCCAGCAGCCAAGGCCCTCTGACAGGGGGCACTGAAGCTTTCTTT	CASSQGPLTGGTEAFF	TRBV4-1	TRBJ1-1	TRBD1	.
TGTGCCTGGGGGGGAGGCGGAACCCAGAGGAATGAGCAGTTCTTC	CAWGGGGTQRNEQFF	TRBV30	TRBJ2-1	.	.
TGTGCCACCAGCAGAGACAGGGTTAGCAATCAGCCCCAGCATTTT	CATSRDRVSNQPQHF	TRBV15	TRBJ1-5	.	.
TGTGCCAGCAGGGGGAACAGGGGTAGTCAGCCCCAGCATTTT	CASRGNRGSQPQHF	TRBV27	TRBJ1-5	TRBD1	.
TGTGCCACTGGACAGTTAGGGGTGGGGGACACTGAAGCTTTCTTT	CATGQLGVGDTEAFF	TRBV27	TRBJ1-1	.	.